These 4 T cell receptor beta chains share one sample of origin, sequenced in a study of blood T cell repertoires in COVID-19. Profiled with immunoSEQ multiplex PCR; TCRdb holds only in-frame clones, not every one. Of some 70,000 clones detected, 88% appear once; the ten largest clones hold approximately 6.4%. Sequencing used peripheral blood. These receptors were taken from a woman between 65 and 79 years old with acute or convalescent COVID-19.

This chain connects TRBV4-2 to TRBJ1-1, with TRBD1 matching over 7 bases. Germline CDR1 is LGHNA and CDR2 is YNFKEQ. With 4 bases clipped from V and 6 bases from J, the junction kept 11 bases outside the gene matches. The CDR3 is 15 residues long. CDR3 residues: CASSLPTGRFPEAFF. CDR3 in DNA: TGTGCCAGCAGCCTCCCGACAGGGCGATTTCCTGAAGCTTTCTTT.

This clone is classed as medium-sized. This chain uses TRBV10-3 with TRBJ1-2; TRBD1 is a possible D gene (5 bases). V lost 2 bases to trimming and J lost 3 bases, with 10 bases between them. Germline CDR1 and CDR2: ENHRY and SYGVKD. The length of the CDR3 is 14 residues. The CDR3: CAISEVQDDYGYTF. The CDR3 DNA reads TGTGCCATCAGTGAGGTACAGGACGACTATGGCTACACCTTC.

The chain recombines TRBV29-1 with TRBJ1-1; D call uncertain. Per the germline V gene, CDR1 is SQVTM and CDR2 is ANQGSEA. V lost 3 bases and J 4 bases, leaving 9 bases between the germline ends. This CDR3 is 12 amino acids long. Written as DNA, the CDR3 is TGCAGCGTTGACCGCCCGGGCACTGAAGCTTTCTTT. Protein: CSVDRPGTEAFF.

As DNA, the CDR3 is TGTGCCAGCTCACAAGCGGGAGCTTATGAGCAGTTCTTC. As protein: CASSQAGAYEQFF. The V call is TRBV18, the J call TRBJ2-1, with 8 bases identical to TRBD2. The length of the CDR3 is 13 residues. Looked up from germline, CDR1 is KGHSH and CDR2 is LQKENI. Losses at the gene ends were 4 bases for V and 8 bases for J; bases not matched to a gene: 4.